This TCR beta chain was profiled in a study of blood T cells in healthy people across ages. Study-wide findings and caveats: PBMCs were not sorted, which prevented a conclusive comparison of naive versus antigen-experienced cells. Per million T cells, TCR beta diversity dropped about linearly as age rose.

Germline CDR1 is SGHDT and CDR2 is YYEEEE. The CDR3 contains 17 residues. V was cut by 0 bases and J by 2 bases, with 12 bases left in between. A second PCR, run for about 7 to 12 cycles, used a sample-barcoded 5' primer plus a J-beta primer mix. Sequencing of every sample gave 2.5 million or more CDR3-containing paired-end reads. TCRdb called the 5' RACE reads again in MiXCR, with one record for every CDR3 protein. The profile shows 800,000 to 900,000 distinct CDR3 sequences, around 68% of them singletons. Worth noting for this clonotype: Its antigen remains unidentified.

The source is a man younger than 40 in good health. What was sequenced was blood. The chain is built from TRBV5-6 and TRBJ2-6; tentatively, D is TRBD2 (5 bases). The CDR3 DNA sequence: TGTGCCAGCAGCTTGGGAGGGCTCCGAACTGGGGCCAACGTCCTGACTTTC. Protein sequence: CASSLGGLRTGANVLTF.